This T cell receptor (beta chain) was identified in a study of immune evolution from preneoplasia to lung adenocarcinoma. Generated by immunoSEQ multiplex PCR, the TCRdb table keeps only in-frame clones and is missing some. The profile shows thousands of clones, roughly 83% of them singletons. The germline gives CDR1 SQVTM, CDR2 ANQGSEA. The CDR3 loop spans 12 amino acids. V was trimmed by 4 bases and J by 7 bases, leaving 13 bases between them. The chain uses TRBV29-1 and TRBJ1-2, with a weak D call TRBD1 (6 bases). The specimen sequenced was FFPE invasive lung adenocarcinoma tissue. The sequence came from a person in their 40s with lung adenocarcinoma. CDR3 protein: CSVGGAGRGYTF. CDR3 nucleotides: TGCAGCGTTGGGGGGGCAGGTCGTGGCTACACCTTC. The variable domain in full, completed from reference TRBV29-1 and TRBJ1-2, reads SAVISQKPSRDICQRGTSLTIQCQVDSQVTMMFWYRQQPGQSLTLIATANQGSEATYESGFVIDKFPISRPNLTFSTLTVSNMSPEDSSIYLCSVGGAGRGYTFGSGTRLTVV.